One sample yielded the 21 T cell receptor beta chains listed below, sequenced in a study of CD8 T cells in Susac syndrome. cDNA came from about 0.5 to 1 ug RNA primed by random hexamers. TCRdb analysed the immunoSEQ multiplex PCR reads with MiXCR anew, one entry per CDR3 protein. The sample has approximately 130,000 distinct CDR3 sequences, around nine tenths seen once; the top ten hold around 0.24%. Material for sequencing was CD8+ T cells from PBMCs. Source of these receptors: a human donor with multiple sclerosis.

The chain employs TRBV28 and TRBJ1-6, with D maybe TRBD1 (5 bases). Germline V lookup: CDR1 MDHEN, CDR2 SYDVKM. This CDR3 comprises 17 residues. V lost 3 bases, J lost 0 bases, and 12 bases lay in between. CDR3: CASSLGGSFSYNSPLHF. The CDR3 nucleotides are TGTGCCAGCAGTTTGGGGGGGAGTTTCTCCTATAATTCACCCCTCCACTTT. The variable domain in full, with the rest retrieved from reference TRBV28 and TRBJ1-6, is DVKVTQSSRYLVKRTGEKVFLECVQDMDHENMFWYRQDPGLGLRLIYFSYDVKMKEKGDIPEGYSVSREKKERFSLILESASTNQTSMYLCASSLGGSFSYNSPLHFGNGTRLTVT.

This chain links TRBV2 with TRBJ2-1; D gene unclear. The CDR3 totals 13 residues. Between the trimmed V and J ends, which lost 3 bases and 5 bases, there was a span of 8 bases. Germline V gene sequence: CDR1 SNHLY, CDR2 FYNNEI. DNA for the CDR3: TGTGCCAGCAGTGATATTCGGCACAATGAGCAGTTCTTC. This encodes CASSDIRHNEQFF.

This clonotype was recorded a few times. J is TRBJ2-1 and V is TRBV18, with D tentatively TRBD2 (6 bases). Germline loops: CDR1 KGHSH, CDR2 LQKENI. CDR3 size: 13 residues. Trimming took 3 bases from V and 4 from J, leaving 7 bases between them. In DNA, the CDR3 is TGTGCCAGCTCACCTGGGGGGTACAATGAGCAGTTCTTC. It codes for CASSPGGYNEQFF.

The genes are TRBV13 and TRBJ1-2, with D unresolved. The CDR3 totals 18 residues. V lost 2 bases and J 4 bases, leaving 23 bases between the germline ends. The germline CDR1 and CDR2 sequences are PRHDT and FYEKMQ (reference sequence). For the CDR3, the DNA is TGTGCCAGCAGCTTAAGGTTGGGTGGAGGTTCCGTAATCTATGGCTACACCTTC. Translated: CASSLRLGGGSVIYGYTF.

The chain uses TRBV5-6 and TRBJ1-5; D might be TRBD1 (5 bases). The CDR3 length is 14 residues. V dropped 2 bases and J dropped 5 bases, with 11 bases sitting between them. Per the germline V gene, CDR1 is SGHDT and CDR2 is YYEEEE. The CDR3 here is CASSLGAYDQPQHF. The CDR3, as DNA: TGTGCCAGCAGCTTAGGGGCGTACGATCAGCCCCAGCATTTT.

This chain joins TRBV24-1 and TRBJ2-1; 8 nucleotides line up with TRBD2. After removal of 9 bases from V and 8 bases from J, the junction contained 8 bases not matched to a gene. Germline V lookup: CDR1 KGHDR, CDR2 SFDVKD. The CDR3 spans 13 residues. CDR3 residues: CATGSGSEDEQFF. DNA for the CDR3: TGTGCCACCGGCAGCGGGAGTGAAGATGAGCAGTTCTTC.

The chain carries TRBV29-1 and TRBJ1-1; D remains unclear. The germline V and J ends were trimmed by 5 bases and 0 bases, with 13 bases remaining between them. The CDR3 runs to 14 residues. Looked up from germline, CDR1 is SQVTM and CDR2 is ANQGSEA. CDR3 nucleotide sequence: TGCAGCGTTTTTTCCGATGGGCTGAACACTGAAGCTTTCTTT. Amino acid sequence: CSVFSDGLNTEAFF.

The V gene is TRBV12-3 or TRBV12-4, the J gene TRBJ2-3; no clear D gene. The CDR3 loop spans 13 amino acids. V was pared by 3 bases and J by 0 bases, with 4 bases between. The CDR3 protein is CASSFGSTDTQYF. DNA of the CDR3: TGTGCCAGCAGTTTCGGTAGCACAGATACGCAGTATTTT.

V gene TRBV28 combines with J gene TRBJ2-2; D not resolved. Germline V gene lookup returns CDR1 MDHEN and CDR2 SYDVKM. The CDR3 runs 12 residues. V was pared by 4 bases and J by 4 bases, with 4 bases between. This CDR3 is CASSWPTGELFF. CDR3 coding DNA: TGTGCCAGCAGTTGGCCCACCGGGGAGCTGTTTTTT.

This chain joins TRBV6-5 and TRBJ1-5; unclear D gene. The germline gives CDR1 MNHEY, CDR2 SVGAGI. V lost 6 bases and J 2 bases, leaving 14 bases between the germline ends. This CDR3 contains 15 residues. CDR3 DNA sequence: TGTGCCAGCAGCCCCTCTGGAGTCGGCAATCAGCCCCAGCATTTT. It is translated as CASSPSGVGNQPQHF.

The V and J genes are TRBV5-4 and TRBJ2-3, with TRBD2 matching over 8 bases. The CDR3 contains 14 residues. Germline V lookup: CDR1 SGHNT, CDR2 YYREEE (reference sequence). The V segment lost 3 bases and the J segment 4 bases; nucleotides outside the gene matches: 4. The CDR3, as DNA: TGTGCCAGCAGCTGGGGACTAGAACCAGATACGCAGTATTTT. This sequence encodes CASSWGLEPDTQYF.

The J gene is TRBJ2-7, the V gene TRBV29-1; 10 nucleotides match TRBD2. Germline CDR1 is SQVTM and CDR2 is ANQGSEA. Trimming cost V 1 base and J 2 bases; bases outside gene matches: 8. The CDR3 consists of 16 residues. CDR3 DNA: TGCAGCGTTGAAGGTCGACTAGCGGGCCCGACCTACGAGCAGTACTTC. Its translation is CSVEGRLAGPTYEQYF.

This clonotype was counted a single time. The CDR3 DNA sequence: TGCGCCAGCAGATGGAGGGGCTATGGCTACACCTTC. Amino acid sequence: CASRWRGYGYTF. V and J are TRBV5-1 and TRBJ1-2; D perhaps matches TRBD1 (5 bases). The CDR3 is 12 amino acids. Trimming took 5 bases from V and 4 from J, leaving 9 bases between them. The germline gives CDR1 SGHRS, CDR2 YFSETQ.

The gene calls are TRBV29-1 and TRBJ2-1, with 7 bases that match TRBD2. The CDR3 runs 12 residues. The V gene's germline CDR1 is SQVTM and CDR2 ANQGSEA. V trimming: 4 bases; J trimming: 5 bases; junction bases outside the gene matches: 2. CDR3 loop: CSVAAGDNEQFF. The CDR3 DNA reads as TGCAGCGTTGCGGCGGGGGACAATGAGCAGTTCTTC.

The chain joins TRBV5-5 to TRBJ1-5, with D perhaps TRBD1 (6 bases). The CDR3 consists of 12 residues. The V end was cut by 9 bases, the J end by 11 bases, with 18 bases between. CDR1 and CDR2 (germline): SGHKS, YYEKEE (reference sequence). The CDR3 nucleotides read TGTGCCAAGACTCTCAGGGGCCCGGCCCAGCATTTT. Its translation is CAKTLRGPAQHF.

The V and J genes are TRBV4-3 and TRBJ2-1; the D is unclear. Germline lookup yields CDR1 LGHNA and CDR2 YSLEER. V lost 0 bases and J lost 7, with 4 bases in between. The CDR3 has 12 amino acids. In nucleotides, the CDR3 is TGCGCCAGCAGCCAAGAAGGGAATGAGCAGTTCTTC. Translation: CASSQEGNEQFF.

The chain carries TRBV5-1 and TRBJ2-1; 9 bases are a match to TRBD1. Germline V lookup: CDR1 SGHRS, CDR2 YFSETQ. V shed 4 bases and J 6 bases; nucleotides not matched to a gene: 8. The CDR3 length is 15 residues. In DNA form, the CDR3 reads TGCGCCAGCAGCCGATATGCGACAGGGGGCAATGAGCAGTTCTTC. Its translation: CASSRYATGGNEQFF.

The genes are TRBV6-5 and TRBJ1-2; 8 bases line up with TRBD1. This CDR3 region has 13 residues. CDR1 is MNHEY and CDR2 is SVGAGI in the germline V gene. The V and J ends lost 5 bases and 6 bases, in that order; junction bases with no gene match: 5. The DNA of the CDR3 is TGTGCCAGCAGTCAGGACAGGGCCAATGGCTACACCTTC. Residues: CASSQDRANGYTF.

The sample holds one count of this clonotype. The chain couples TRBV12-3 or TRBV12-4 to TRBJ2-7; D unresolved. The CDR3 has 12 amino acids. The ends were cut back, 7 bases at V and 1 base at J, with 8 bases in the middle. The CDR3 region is CASTLGSYEQYF. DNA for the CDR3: TGTGCCAGCACCCTGGGGTCCTACGAGCAGTACTTC.

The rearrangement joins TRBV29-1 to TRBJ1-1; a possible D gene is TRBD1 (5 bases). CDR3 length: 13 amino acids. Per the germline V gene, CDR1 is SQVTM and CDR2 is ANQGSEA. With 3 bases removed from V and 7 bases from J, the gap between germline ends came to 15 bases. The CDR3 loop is CSVDFGTKDEAFF. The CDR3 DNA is TGCAGCGTTGATTTTGGGACGAAGGATGAAGCTTTCTTT. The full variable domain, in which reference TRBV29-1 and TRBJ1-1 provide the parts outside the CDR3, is SAVISQKPSRDICQRGTSLTIQCQVDSQVTMMFWYRQQPGQSLTLIATANQGSEATYESGFVIDKFPISRPNLTFSTLTVSNMSPEDSSIYLCSVDFGTKDEAFFGQGTRLTVV.

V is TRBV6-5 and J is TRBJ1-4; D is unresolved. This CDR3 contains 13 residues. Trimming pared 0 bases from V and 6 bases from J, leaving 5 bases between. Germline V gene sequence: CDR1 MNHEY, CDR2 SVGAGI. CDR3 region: CASSYSGDEKLFF. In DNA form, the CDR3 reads TGTGCCAGCAGTTACTCGGGAGATGAAAAACTGTTTTTT.